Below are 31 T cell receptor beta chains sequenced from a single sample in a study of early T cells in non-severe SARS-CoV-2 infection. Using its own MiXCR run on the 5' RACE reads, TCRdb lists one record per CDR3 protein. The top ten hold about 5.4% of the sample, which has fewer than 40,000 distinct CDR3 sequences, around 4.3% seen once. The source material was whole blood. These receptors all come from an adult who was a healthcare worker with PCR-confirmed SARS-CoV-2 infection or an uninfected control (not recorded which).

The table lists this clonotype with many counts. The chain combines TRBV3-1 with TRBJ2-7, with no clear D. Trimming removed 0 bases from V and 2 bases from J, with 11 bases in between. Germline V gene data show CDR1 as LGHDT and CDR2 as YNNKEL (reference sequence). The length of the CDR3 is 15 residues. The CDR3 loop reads CASSQELGAAYEQYF. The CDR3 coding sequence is TGTGCCAGCAGCCAAGAATTAGGCGCGGCCTACGAGCAGTACTTC.

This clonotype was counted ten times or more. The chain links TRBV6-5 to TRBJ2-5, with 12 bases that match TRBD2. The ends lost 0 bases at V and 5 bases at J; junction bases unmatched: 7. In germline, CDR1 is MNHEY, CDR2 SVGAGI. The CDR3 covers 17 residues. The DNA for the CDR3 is TGTGCCAGCAGTTACTCGACTAGCGGGGGCTGGGGGGAGACCCAGTACTTC. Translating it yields CASSYSTSGGWGETQYF.

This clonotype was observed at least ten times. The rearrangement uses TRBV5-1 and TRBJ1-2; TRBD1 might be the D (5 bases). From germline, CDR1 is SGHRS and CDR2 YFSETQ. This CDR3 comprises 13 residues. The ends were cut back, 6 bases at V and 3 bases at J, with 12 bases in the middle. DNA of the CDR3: TGCGCCAGCACCCCGGAGGGGTACTATGGCTACACCTTC. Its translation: CASTPEGYYGYTF.

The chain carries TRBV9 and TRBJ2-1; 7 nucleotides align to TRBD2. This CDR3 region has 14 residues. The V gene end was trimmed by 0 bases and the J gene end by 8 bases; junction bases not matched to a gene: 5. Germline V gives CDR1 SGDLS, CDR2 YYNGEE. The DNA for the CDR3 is TGTGCCAGCAGCGTAGTTGAGGGAGGGGATGAGCAGTTCTTC. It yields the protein CASSVVEGGDEQFF.

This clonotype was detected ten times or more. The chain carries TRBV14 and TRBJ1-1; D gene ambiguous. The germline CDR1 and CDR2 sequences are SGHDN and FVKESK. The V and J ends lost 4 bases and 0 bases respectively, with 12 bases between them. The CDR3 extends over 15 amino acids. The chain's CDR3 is CASSPRPLVNTEAFF. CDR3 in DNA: TGTGCCAGCAGCCCGAGACCGCTCGTGAACACTGAAGCTTTCTTT.

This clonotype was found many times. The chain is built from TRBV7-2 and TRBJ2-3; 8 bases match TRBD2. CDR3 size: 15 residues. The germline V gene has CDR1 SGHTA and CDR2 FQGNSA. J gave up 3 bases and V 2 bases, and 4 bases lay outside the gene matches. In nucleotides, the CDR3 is TGTGCCAGCAGCTTACAAGCGGGGGAGACAGATACGCAGTATTTT. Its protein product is CASSLQAGETDTQYF.

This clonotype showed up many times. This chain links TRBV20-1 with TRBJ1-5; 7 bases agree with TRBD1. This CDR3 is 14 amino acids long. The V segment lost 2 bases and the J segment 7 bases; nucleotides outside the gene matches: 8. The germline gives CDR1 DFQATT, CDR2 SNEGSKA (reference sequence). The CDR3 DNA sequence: TGCAGTGCTAGAAGGCCTCAGGGGGACCAGCCCCAGCATTTT. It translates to CSARRPQGDQPQHF.

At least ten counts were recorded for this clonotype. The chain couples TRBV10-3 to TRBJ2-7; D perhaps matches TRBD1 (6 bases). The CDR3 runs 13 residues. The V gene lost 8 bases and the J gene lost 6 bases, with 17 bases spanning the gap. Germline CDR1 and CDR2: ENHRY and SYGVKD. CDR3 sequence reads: CAIGRQGPGEQYF. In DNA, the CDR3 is TGTGCCATCGGGCGGCAGGGGCCTGGCGAGCAGTACTTC.

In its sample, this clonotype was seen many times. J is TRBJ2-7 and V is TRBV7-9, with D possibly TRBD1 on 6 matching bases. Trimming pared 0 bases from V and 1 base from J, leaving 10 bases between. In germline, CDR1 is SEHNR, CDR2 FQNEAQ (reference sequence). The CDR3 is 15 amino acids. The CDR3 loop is CASSLAGALSYEQYF. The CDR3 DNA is TGTGCCAGCAGCTTAGCGGGGGCCCTATCCTACGAGCAGTACTTC. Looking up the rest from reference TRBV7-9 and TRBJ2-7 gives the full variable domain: DTGVSQNPRHKITKRGQNVTFRCDPISEHNRLYWYRQTLGQGPEFLTYFQNEAQLEKSRLLSDRFSAERPKGSFSTLEIQRTEQGDSAMYLCASSLAGALSYEQYFGPGTRLTVT.

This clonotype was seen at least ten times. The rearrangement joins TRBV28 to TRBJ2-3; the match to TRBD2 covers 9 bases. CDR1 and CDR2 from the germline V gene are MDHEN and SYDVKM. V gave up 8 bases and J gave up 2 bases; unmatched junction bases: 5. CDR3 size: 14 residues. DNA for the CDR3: TGTGCCAGCGGGGCTAGCGGGACCACAGATACGCAGTATTTT. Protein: CASGASGTTDTQYF.

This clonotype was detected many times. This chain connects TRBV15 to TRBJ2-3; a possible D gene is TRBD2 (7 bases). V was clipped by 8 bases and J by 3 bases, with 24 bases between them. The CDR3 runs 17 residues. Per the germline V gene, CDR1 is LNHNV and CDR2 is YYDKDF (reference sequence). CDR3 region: CATQLPRGGGSTDTQYF. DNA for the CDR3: TGTGCCACCCAGCTCCCAAGGGGGGGCGGGTCAACAGATACGCAGTATTTT.

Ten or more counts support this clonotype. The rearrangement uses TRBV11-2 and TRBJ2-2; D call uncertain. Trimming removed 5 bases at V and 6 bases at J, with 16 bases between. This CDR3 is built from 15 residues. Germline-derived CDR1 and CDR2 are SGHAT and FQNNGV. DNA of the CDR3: TGTGCCAGCAGCCCCAATGAAGACTTCGCCGGGGAGCTGTTTTTT. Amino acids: CASSPNEDFAGELFF.

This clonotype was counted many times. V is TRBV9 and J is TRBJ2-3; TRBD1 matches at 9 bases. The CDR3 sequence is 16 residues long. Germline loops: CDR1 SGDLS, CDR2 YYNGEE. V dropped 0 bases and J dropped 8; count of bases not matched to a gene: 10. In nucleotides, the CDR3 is TGTGCCAGCAGCGTAGTGGGGACAGGGATTCAGGCTACGCAGTATTTT. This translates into CASSVVGTGIQATQYF.

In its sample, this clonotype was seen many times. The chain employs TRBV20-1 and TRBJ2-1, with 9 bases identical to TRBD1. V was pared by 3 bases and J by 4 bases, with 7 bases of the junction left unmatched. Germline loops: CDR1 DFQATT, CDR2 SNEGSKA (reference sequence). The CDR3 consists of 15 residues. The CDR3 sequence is CSASRGQGQYNEQFF. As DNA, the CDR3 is TGCAGTGCTAGTAGGGGACAGGGACAATACAATGAGCAGTTCTTC.

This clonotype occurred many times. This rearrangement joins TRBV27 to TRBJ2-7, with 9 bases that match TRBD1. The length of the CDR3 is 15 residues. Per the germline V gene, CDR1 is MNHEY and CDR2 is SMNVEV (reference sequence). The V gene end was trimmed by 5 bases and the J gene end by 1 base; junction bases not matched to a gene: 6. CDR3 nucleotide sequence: TGTGCCAGCAGTGCCTGGACAGGGGCTTCCTACGAGCAGTACTTC. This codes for CASSAWTGASYEQYF.

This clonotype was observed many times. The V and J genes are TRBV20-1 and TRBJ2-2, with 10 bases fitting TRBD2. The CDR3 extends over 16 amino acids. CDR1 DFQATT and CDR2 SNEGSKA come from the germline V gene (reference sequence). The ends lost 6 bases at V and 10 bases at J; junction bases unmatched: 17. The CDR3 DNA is TGCAGTGCGAGGCGGCTAGCGGGGGCCGGGCCCAAGGAGCTGTTTTTT. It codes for CSARRLAGAGPKELFF.

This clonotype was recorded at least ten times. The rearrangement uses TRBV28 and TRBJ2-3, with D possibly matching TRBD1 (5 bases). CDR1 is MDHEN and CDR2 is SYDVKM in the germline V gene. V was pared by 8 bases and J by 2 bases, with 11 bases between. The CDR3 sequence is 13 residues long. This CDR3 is CASGDSNTDTQYF. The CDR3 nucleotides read TGTGCCAGCGGTGACAGTAACACAGATACGCAGTATTTT. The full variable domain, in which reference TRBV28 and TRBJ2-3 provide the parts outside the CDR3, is DVKVTQSSRYLVKRTGEKVFLECVQDMDHENMFWYRQDPGLGLRLIYFSYDVKMKEKGDIPEGYSVSREKKERFSLILESASTNQTSMYLCASGDSNTDTQYFGPGTRLTVL.

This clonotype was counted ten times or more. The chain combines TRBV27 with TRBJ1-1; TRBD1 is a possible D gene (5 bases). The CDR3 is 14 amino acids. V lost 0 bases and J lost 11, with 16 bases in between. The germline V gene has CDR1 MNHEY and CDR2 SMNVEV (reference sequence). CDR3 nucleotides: TGTGCCAGCAGTTTATCGGGGGTACCGAGTAGTGCTTTCTTT. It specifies CASSLSGVPSSAFF.

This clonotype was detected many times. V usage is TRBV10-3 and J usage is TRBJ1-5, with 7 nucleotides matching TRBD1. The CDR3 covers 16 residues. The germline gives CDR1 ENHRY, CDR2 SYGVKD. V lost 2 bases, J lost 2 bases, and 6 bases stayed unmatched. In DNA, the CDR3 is TGTGCCATCAGTGAGCCAGGGGGGATTGGCAATCAGCCCCAGCATTTT. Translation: CAISEPGGIGNQPQHF.

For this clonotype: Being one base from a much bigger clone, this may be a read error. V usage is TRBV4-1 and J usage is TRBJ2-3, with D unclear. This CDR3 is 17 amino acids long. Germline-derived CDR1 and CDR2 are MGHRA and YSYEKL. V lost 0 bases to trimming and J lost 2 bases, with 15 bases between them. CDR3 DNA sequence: TGCGCCAGCAGCCAAGAGGGCAGACCGAGCGACACAGATACGCAGTATTTT. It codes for CASSQEGRPSDTDTQYF.

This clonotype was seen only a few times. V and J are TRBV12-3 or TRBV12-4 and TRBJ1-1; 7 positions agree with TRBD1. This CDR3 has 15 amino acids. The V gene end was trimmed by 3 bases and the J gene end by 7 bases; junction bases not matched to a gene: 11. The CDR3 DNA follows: TGTGCCAGCAGTTTGGGAGGGGGCGTTCATGATGAAGCTTTCTTT. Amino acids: CASSLGGGVHDEAFF.

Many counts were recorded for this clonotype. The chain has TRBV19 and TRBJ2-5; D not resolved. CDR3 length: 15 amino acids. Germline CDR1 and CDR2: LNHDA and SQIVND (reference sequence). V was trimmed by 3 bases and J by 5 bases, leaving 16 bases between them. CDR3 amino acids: CASSISQVKAETQYF. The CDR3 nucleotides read TGTGCCAGTAGTATTTCCCAGGTTAAGGCGGAGACCCAGTACTTC.

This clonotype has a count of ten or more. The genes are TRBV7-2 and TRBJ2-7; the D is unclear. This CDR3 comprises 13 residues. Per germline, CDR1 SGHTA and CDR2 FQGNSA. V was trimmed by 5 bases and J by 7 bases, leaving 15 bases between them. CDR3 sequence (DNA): TGTGCCAGCAGCCCAGCAGCCCCACTGGAGCAGTACTTC. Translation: CASSPAAPLEQYF.

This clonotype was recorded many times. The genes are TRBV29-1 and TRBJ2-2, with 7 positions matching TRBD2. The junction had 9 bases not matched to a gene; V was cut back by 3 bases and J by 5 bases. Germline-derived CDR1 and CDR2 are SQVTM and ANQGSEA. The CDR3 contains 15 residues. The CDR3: CSVERGGRWTGELFF. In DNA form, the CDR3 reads TGCAGCGTTGAGAGGGGCGGGAGATGGACCGGGGAGCTGTTTTTT.

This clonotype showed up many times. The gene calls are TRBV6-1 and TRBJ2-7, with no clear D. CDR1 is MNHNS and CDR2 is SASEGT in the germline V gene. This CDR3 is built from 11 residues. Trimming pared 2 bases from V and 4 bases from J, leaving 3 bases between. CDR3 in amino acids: CASSEKYEQYF. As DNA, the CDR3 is TGTGCCAGCAGTGAAAAGTACGAGCAGTACTTC.

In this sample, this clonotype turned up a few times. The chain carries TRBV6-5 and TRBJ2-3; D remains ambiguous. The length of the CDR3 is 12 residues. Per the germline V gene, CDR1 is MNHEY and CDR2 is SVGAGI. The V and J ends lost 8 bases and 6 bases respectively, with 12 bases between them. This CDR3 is CASGRPSDTQYF. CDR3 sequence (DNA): TGTGCCAGCGGCCGGCCCTCGGATACGCAGTATTTT.

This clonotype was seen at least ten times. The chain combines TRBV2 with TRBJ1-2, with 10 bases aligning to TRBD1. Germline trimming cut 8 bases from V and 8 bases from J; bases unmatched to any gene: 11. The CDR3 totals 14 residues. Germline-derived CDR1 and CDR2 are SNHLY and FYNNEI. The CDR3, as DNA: TGTGCCAGCTGGTCTAGGACAGGGGGAAAGGGCTACACCTTC. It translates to CASWSRTGGKGYTF.

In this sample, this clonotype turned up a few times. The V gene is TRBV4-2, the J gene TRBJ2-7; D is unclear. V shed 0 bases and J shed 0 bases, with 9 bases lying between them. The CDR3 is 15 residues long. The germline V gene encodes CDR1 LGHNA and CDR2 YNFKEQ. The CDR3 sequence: CASSQDPRPSYEQYF. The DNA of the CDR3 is TGTGCCAGCAGCCAAGATCCCCGTCCCTCCTACGAGCAGTACTTC.

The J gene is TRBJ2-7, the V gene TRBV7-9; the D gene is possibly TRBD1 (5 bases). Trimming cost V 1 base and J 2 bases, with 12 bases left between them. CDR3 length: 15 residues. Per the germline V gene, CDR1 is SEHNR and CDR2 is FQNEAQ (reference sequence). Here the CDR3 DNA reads TGTGCCAGCAGCTTAGTTGGGGCAGGAACCTACGAGCAGTACTTC. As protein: CASSLVGAGTYEQYF.

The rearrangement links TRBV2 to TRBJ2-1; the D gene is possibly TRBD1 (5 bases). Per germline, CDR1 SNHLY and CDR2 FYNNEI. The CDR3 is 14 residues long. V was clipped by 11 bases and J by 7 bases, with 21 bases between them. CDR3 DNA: TGTGCCTCCCTAGACCAGGGAAAGCCTAATGAGCAGTTCTTC. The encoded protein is CASLDQGKPNEQFF.

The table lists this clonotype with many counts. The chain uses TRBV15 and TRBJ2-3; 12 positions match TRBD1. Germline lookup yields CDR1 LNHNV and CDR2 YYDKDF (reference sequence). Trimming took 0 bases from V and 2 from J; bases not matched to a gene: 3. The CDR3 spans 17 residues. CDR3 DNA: TGTGCCACCAGCAGAGAAGGGACAGGGGGCTTCACAGATACGCAGTATTTT. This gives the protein CATSREGTGGFTDTQYF.